These 10 T cell receptor beta chains originate from one sample sequenced in a study of T cells after yellow fever vaccination. TCRdb redid the calling of the 5' RACE reads with MiXCR, one entry per CDR3 protein. The data hold 450,000 to 550,000 distinct CDR3 sequences, with around 21% observed a single time. Sequences were derived from PBMCs, sampled 15 days after the yellow fever booster vaccination. The source of these receptors is a man aged 30 to 45 who received the YFV17D yellow fever vaccine.

This clonotype was observed at least ten times. One junction end does not reproduce the germline sequence, and a read error may be involved. J is TRBJ2-7 and V is TRBV5-1, with TRBD2 matching over 8 bases. This CDR3 is built from 13 residues. Germline CDR1 SGHRS, CDR2 YFSETQ. CDR3 sequence: CASSRGGSYEQYF. The DNA of the CDR3 is TGTGCCAGCAGTCGGGGGGGTTCCTACGAGCAGTACTTC.

The J gene is TRBJ2-1, the V gene TRBV6-1; D gene unclear. V gave up 0 bases and J gave up 10 bases, with 7 bases separating them. The CDR3 runs to 12 residues. Looked up from germline, CDR1 is MNHNS and CDR2 is SASEGT. In DNA form, the CDR3 reads TGTGCCAGCAGTGAAGCGTGGCAGGAGCAGTTCTTC. It yields the protein CASSEAWQEQFF.

The J gene is TRBJ1-1, the V gene TRBV12-3 or TRBV12-4; D is unresolved. The CDR3 is 12 residues long. V was cut by 2 bases and J by 11 bases, with 12 bases left in between. The CDR3 DNA sequence: TGTGCCAGCAGTTTATCTGGAGGGTCGGCTTTCTTT. Translated, it gives CASSLSGGSAFF.

The CDR3, as DNA: TGTGCCATCTCTTTTTTGGAGGGCCGGCGGGAGAATGAGCAGTTCTTC. Protein product: CAISFLEGRRENEQFF. The chain combines TRBV6-2 or TRBV6-3 with TRBJ2-1; TRBD2 matches at 7 bases. The CDR3 runs 16 residues. The germline CDR1 and CDR2 sequences are MNHEY and SVGEGT. The ends lost 10 bases at V and 7 bases at J; junction bases unmatched: 19.

V and J are TRBV9 and TRBJ2-1; the match to TRBD2 covers 9 bases. CDR1 and CDR2 from the germline V gene are SGDLS and YYNGEE. CDR3 length: 14 residues. V gave up 2 bases and J gave up 7 bases; unmatched junction bases: 4. The CDR3, as DNA: TGTGCCAGCAGCGTCAAGCGGGAGGTTAATGAGCAGTTCTTC. Amino acid sequence: CASSVKREVNEQFF.

There are a few counts of this clonotype. The rearrangement joins TRBV15 to TRBJ2-3, with a tentative D call TRBD1 (6 bases). V lost 2 bases and J 1 base, leaving 10 bases between the germline ends. Looked up from germline, CDR1 is LNHNV and CDR2 is YYDKDF (reference sequence). The CDR3 spans 15 residues. CDR3 nucleotide sequence: TGTGCCACCAGCAGAAACAGGGCCCGCACAGATACGCAGTATTTT. Translated, it gives CATSRNRARTDTQYF.

This chain connects TRBV4-3 to TRBJ1-6, with D possibly TRBD1 on 5 matching bases. The V gene's germline CDR1 is LGHNA and CDR2 YSLEER. The ends were cut back, 1 base at V and 10 bases at J, with 14 bases in the middle. This CDR3 is 15 amino acids long. CDR3 sequence: CASSQARDPRSPLHF. The CDR3 bases are TGCGCCAGCAGCCAAGCTCGGGACCCGAGGTCACCCCTCCACTTT.

This clonotype was counted between two and nine times. The chain couples TRBV12-3 or TRBV12-4 to TRBJ2-1; weak D call: TRBD2 (6 bases). This CDR3 has 13 residues. V was cut by 4 bases and J by 8 bases, with 12 bases left in between. The CDR3 here is CASSSREVHEQFF. DNA for the CDR3: TGTGCCAGCAGTTCCAGGGAGGTCCATGAGCAGTTCTTC.

The rearrangement uses TRBV7-2 and TRBJ2-5; possible D gene TRBD1, 6 bases. This CDR3 has 15 residues. Germline V gene lookup returns CDR1 SGHTA and CDR2 FQGNSA. V shed 5 bases and J shed 4 bases, with 17 bases lying between them. For the CDR3, the DNA is TGTGCCAGCAGCCTCCAGACAGGAGTTGGAGAGACCCAGTACTTC. Translation: CASSLQTGVGETQYF. Using reference TRBV7-2 and TRBJ2-5 for the parts outside the CDR3, the full variable domain is GAGVSQSPSNKVTEKGKDVELRCDPISGHTALYWYRQSLGQGLEFLIYFQGNSAPDKSGLPSDRFSAERTGGSVSTLTIQRTQQEDSAVYLCASSLQTGVGETQYFGPGTRLLVL.

The chain carries TRBV12-3 or TRBV12-4 and TRBJ1-5; perhaps TRBD1 as D (5 bases). Trimming pared 7 bases from V and 4 bases from J, leaving 11 bases between. This CDR3 spans 13 amino acids. DNA of the CDR3: TGTGCCAGCACCTGGGGGGAAAATCAGCCCCAGCATTTT. It yields the protein CASTWGENQPQHF.